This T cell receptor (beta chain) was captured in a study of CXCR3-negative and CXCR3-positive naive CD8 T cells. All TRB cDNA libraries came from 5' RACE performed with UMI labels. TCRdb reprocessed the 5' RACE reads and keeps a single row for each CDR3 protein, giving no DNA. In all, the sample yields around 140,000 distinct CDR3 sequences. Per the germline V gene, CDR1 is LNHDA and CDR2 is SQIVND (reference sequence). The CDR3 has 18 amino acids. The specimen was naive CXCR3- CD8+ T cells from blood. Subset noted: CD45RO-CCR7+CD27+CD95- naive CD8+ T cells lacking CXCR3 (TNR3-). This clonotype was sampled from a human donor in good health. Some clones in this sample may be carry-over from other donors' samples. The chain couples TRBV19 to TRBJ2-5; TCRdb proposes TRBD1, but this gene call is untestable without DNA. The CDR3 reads CASRRAGTGFPTRETQYF.